This T cell receptor (beta chain) was sequenced in a study of T cells after yellow fever vaccination. TCRdb itself ran the 5' RACE reads through MiXCR, one entry per CDR3 protein. The sample lists 300,000 to 350,000 distinct CDR3 sequences, 3.5% to 4.5% occurring once. Study-wide results and limits: In post-booster samples, most primary-vaccination clones reappeared (approximately 96% CD4, about 90% CD8).

The CDR3 is 15 residues long. Germline V gene lookup returns CDR1 SGHTA and CDR2 FQGNSA. With 1 base removed from V and 4 bases from J, the gap between germline ends came to 11 bases. This clonotype has only a few counts. Its antigen is unknown. This specimen was PBMCs, taken 15 days after the yellow fever booster vaccination. This receptor was identified in a man between 18 and 35 years old who received the YFV17D yellow fever vaccine. The V call is TRBV7-2, the J call TRBJ1-3, with a weak D call TRBD1 (5 bases). The CDR3 here is CASSLGPGMGNTIYF. CDR3 bases: TGTGCCAGCAGCTTAGGACCAGGGATGGGAAACACCATATATTTT.